Sequencing of this T cell receptor beta chain was carried out in a study of T cell responses to AZD1222 COVID-19 vaccine. Germline-derived CDR1 and CDR2 are SSHAT and FNYEAQ (reference sequence). Trimming stripped 5 bases from V and 3 bases from J, with 14 bases between. The CDR3 consists of 14 residues. TCRdb's copy holds only in-frame clones and misses some; the assay was immunoSEQ multiplex PCR. The profile covers 90,000 to 110,000 clones, with over 75% appearing a single time and around 4.5% taken by the ten largest. The source of this sequence is an adult who received the AZD1222 COVID-19 vaccine. The V gene is TRBV7-7, the J gene TRBJ2-7, with a possible D match to TRBD2 (7 bases). The sample here was peripheral blood, taken 28 days after the second AZD1222 dose. The CDR3 is CASSVGEGGYEQYF. The CDR3, as DNA: TGTGCCAGCAGCGTAGGGGAGGGGGGCTACGAGCAGTACTTC.